One and the same sample provided the 15 T cell receptor beta chains below, sequenced in a study of blood T cell repertoires in COVID-19. Assay: immunoSEQ multiplex PCR; the TCRdb copy retains only in-frame clones and omits some. The top ten clones hold about 1.2% of a sample with about 380,000 clones, approximately 77% of them seen once. The sample comprised peripheral blood. Source of these receptors: a human donor with acute or convalescent COVID-19. The donor label of this sample is uncertain.

CDR3 protein: CASSPKQGGGTQYF. The CDR3 coding sequence is TGCGCCAGCAGCCCGAAACAGGGCGGGGGGACCCAGTACTTC. J is TRBJ2-5 and V is TRBV4-1, with D possibly matching TRBD2 (7 bases). V was trimmed by 4 bases and J by 7 bases, leaving 16 bases between them. Germline V gene data show CDR1 as MGHRA and CDR2 as YSYEKL. This CDR3 contains 14 residues.

This chain connects TRBV6-5 to TRBJ2-5; D perhaps matches TRBD2 (6 bases). Germline V gene lookup returns CDR1 MNHEY and CDR2 SVGAGI. V was shortened by 5 bases and J by 10 bases, with 23 bases between the two germline ends. CDR3 size: 15 residues. CDR3 residues: CASSPNHGRGKNQYF. For the CDR3, the DNA is TGTGCCAGCAGTCCCAACCATGGACGGGGGAAGAACCAGTACTTC.

The chain carries TRBV2 and TRBJ2-1; 12 nucleotides align to TRBD2. The CDR3 runs to 15 residues. Germline V lookup: CDR1 SNHLY, CDR2 FYNNEI. V was pared by 3 bases and J by 10 bases, with 7 bases of the junction left unmatched. The CDR3 spells CASSDRLAGAPEQFF. The DNA for the CDR3 is TGTGCCAGCAGTGACCGACTAGCGGGAGCCCCGGAGCAGTTCTTC.

This chain uses TRBV9 with TRBJ1-3, with TRBD1 identical over 8 bases. Germline loops: CDR1 SGDLS, CDR2 YYNGEE. V gave up 0 bases and J gave up 0 bases; unmatched junction bases: 5. The CDR3 has 17 amino acids. CDR3 in amino acids: CASSVGAGGSSGNTIYF. CDR3 bases: TGTGCCAGCAGCGTAGGGGCAGGGGGCAGCTCTGGAAACACCATATATTTT. Supplemented by reference TRBV9 and TRBJ1-3, the full variable domain reads DSGVTQTPKHLITATGQRVTLRCSPRSGDLSVYWYQQSLDQGLQFLIQYYNGEERAKGNILERFSAQQFPDLHSELNLSSLELGDSALYFCASSVGAGGSSGNTIYFGEGSWLTVV.

The J gene is TRBJ2-1, the V gene TRBV7-2; tentative D call: TRBD2 (5 bases). V lost 6 bases and J 7 bases, leaving 10 bases between the germline ends. The CDR3 loop spans 12 amino acids. Germline CDR1 reads SGHTA; CDR2 reads FQGNSA. CDR3 loop: CASRGASNEQFF. The DNA for the CDR3 is TGTGCCAGCAGGGGAGCCTCTAATGAGCAGTTCTTC.

This chain uses TRBV11-2 with TRBJ2-6; D is possibly TRBD2 (5 bases). The CDR3 sequence is 15 residues long. Per the germline V gene, CDR1 is SGHAT and CDR2 is FQNNGV. Trimming removed 7 bases from V and 1 base from J, with 11 bases in between. CDR3 loop: CASTHGDSGANVLTF. The CDR3 DNA reads TGTGCCAGCACACACGGGGATTCTGGGGCCAACGTCCTGACTTTC. Looking up the rest from reference TRBV11-2 and TRBJ2-6 gives the full variable domain: EAGVAQSPRYKIIEKRQSVAFWCNPISGHATLYWYQQILGQGPKLLIQFQNNGVVDDSQLPKDRFSAERLKGVDSTLKIQPAKLEDSAVYLCASTHGDSGANVLTFGAGSRLTVL.

V usage is TRBV18 and J usage is TRBJ2-5; a possible D gene is TRBD1 (6 bases). The CDR3 has 14 residues. CDR1 and CDR2 from the germline V gene are KGHSH and LQKENI. Trimming shortened V by 4 bases and J by 5 bases, and 14 bases separated the two germline ends. Here the CDR3 reads CASSQQQGRETQYF. The DNA of the CDR3 is TGTGCCAGCTCACAACAACAGGGACGGGAGACCCAGTACTTC.

The rearrangement uses TRBV5-8 and TRBJ2-2, with TRBD1 as a possible D gene (6 bases). The germline V and J ends were trimmed by 2 bases and 5 bases, with 13 bases remaining between them. The CDR3 runs 15 residues. The germline V gene has CDR1 SGHTS and CDR2 YDEGEE. CDR3 protein: CASSFGTYLTGELFF. DNA of the CDR3: TGTGCCAGCAGCTTCGGGACATACCTAACCGGGGAGCTGTTTTTT. The whole variable domain, filled in from reference TRBV5-8 and TRBJ2-2, reads EAGVTQSPTHLIKTRGQQATLRCSPISGHTSVYWYQQALGLGLQFLLWYDEGEERNRGNFPPRFSGRQFPNYSSELNVNALELEDSALYLCASSFGTYLTGELFFGEGSRLTVL.

This chain connects TRBV29-1 to TRBJ2-1; D unclear. The CDR3 consists of 13 residues. The germline V gene has CDR1 SQVTM and CDR2 ANQGSEA. With 5 bases removed from V and 6 bases from J, the gap between germline ends came to 14 bases. The CDR3: CSVCPRLGNEQFF. In DNA form, the CDR3 reads TGCAGCGTTTGCCCTAGGCTAGGCAATGAGCAGTTCTTC.

The CDR3 loop reads CASSLNRGGNYGYTF. The CDR3 coding sequence is TGTGCCAGCAGCCTAAACAGGGGAGGCAACTATGGCTACACCTTC. The gene calls are TRBV7-6 and TRBJ1-2; TRBD1 matches at 7 bases. The CDR3 totals 15 residues. J gave up 2 bases and V 5 bases, and 8 bases lay outside the gene matches. CDR1 is SGHVS and CDR2 is FNYEAQ in the germline V gene.

This clone appeared once. This chain connects TRBV5-1 to TRBJ1-1; 7 nucleotides match TRBD1. The germline V gene has CDR1 SGHRS and CDR2 YFSETQ. The V gene end was trimmed by 6 bases and the J gene end by 0 bases; junction bases not matched to a gene: 8. There are 15 residues in the CDR3. The CDR3 loop reads CASTEGGQLNTEAFF. For the CDR3, the DNA is TGCGCCAGCACAGAAGGGGGACAGCTGAACACTGAAGCTTTCTTT.

The genes are TRBV5-1 and TRBJ2-7; 8 nucleotides match TRBD1. Looked up from germline, CDR1 is SGHRS and CDR2 is YFSETQ. V shed 1 base and J 3 bases; nucleotides not matched to a gene: 3. The CDR3 loop spans 14 amino acids. CDR3 region: CASSLNRGDYEQYF. Here the CDR3 DNA reads TGCGCCAGCAGCTTGAACAGGGGGGACTACGAGCAGTACTTC.

The chain combines TRBV30 with TRBJ1-5; D may be TRBD1 (6 bases). V lost 5 bases, J lost 0 bases, and 11 bases lay in between. The CDR3 totals 14 residues. Germline V gives CDR1 GTSNPN, CDR2 SVGIG (reference sequence). DNA of the CDR3: TGTGCCTGGCAGACAGGCGATAGCAATCAGCCCCAGCATTTT. Protein sequence: CAWQTGDSNQPQHF.

The chain is built from TRBV12-3 or TRBV12-4 and TRBJ1-1, with D possibly being TRBD1 (5 bases). V lost 6 bases and J lost 5, with 13 bases in between. The CDR3 spans 13 residues. The CDR3 loop reads CASRLLGGTEAFF. The DNA for the CDR3 is TGTGCCAGCAGGCTCTTGGGGGGTACTGAAGCTTTCTTT.

The V gene is TRBV10-3, the J gene TRBJ2-7; 9 positions match TRBD2. The trim removed 5 bases at V and 6 bases at J, leaving 2 bases unmatched. The CDR3 runs 12 residues. Germline CDR1 ENHRY, CDR2 SYGVKD. CDR3: CAISTSGFEQYF. The CDR3 DNA sequence: TGTGCCATCAGTACTAGCGGGTTCGAGCAGTACTTC.